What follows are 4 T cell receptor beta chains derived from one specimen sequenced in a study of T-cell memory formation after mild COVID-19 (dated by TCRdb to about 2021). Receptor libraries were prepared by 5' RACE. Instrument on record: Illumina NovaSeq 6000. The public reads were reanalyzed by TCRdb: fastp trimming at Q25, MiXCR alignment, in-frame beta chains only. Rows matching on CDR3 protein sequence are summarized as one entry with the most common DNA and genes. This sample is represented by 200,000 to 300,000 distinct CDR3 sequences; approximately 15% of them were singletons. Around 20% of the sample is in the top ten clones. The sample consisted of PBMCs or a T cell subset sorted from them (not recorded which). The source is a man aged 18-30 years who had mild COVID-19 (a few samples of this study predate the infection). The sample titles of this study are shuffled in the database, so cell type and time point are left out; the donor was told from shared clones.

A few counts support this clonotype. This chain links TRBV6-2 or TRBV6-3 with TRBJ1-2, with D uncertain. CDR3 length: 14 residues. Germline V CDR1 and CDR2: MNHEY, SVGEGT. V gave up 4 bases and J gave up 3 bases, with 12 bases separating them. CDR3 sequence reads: CASSWAGTDYGYTF. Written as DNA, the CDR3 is TGTGCCAGCAGTTGGGCAGGAACGGACTATGGCTACACCTTC.

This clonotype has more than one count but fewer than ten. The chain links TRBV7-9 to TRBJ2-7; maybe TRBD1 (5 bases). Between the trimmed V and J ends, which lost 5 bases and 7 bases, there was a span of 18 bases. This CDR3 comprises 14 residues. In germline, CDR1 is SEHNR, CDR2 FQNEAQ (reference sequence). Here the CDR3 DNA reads TGTGCCAGCAGCGGATCAATTGGGGCTAGAGAGCAGTACGTC. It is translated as CASSGSIGAREQYV.

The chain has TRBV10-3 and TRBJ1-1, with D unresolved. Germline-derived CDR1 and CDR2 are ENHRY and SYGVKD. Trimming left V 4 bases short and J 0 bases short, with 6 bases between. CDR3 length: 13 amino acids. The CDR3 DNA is TGTGCCATCAGTGGACATATGAACACTGAAGCTTTCTTT. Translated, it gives CAISGHMNTEAFF.

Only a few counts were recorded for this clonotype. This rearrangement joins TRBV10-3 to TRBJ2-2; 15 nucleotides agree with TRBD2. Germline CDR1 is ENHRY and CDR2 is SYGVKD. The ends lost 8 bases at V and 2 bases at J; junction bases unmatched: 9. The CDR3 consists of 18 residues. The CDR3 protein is CAIRNRTSGGVNTGELFF. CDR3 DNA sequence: TGTGCCATCCGTAACCGGACTAGCGGGGGGGTAAACACCGGGGAGCTGTTTTTT.